What follows are 17 T cell receptor beta chains derived from one specimen sequenced in a study of OX40 agonist ivuxolimab in advanced cancers. Data came from immunoSEQ multiplex PCR; TCRdb stores just in-frame clones and leaves some out. The table records approximately 66,000 clones, roughly nine tenths of them present only once. This specimen consisted of CD4+ or CD8+ T cells sorted from blood, obtained in a trial of the OX40 agonist ivuxolimab. The receptors here all came from an adult with an advanced solid tumor such as melanoma, head and neck, liver or kidney cancer.

The V gene is TRBV7-9, the J gene TRBJ2-7; tentatively, D is TRBD2 (6 bases). The V gene lost 5 bases and the J gene lost 1 base, with 6 bases spanning the gap. This CDR3 has 12 amino acids. CDR1 is SEHNR, CDR2 FQNEAQ, per germline (reference sequence). The CDR3 here is CASSGTSYEQYF. Written as DNA, the CDR3 is TGTGCCAGCAGCGGGACTTCCTACGAGCAGTACTTC.

The J gene is TRBJ2-5, the V gene TRBV7-9, with D possibly matching TRBD1 (5 bases). Germline-derived CDR1 and CDR2 are SEHNR and FQNEAQ (reference sequence). Trimming removed 1 base from V and 2 bases from J, with 8 bases in between. CDR3 length equals 14 residues. CDR3: CASSLGAGQETQYF. The CDR3 bases are TGTGCCAGCAGCTTAGGGGCAGGGCAAGAGACCCAGTACTTC.

This clone was observed a single time. The chain has TRBV6-5 and TRBJ2-7; D is unclear. The CDR3 consists of 14 residues. Germline loops: CDR1 MNHEY, CDR2 SVGAGI. The V and J ends lost 2 bases and 1 base respectively, with 9 bases between them. The CDR3 nucleotides read TGTGCCAGCAGTTACGGTTCTAAATCCTACGAGCAGTACTTC. Its protein product is CASSYGSKSYEQYF.

The chain is built from TRBV27 and TRBJ1-3; D is uncertain. The germline V gene encodes CDR1 MNHEY and CDR2 SMNVEV (reference sequence). V lost 1 base and J 0 bases, leaving 10 bases between the germline ends. CDR3 length equals 16 residues. CDR3 amino acids: CASSLLTPVSGNTIYF. The CDR3 DNA reads TGTGCCAGCAGTTTATTAACCCCAGTCTCTGGAAACACCATATATTTT.

Details on this clone: In the same sample, other DNA sequences code for this CDR3. The chain recombines TRBV4-1 with TRBJ2-1; TRBD2 aligns across 8 bases. V gave up 1 base and J gave up 8 bases; unmatched junction bases: 4. CDR3 length: 14 amino acids. Germline CDR1 MGHRA, CDR2 YSYEKL. CDR3 sequence: CASSQGPGGDEQFF. Written as DNA, the CDR3 is TGCGCCAGCAGCCAAGGCCCCGGGGGGGATGAGCAGTTCTTC.

In its sample, this clone was seen once. The chain recombines TRBV5-4 with TRBJ2-6; D remains ambiguous. The CDR3 is 13 residues long. Trimming stripped 5 bases from V and 4 bases from J, with 7 bases between. Germline loops: CDR1 SGHNT, CDR2 YYREEE (reference sequence). CDR3 sequence: CASRFTGANVLTF. The CDR3, as DNA: TGTGCCAGCAGATTCACCGGGGCCAACGTCCTGACTTTC.

This clone was recorded at least ten times. The V call is TRBV5-1, the J call TRBJ1-1, with TRBD1 as a possible D gene (6 bases). V lost 1 base, J lost 0 bases, and 10 bases lay in between. Germline-derived CDR1 and CDR2 are SGHRS and YFSETQ. The CDR3 consists of 15 residues. CDR3 sequence reads: CASSLRGAVNTEAFF. The DNA of the CDR3 is TGCGCCAGCAGCTTGAGGGGGGCGGTGAACACTGAAGCTTTCTTT.

V usage is TRBV28 and J usage is TRBJ1-4; D gene uncertain. The V end lost 2 bases, the J end lost 4 bases, and 5 bases lay between the germline ends. Germline-derived CDR1 and CDR2 are MDHEN and SYDVKM. This CDR3 has 13 amino acids. The CDR3 region is CASSLGHNEKLFF. The CDR3 DNA sequence: TGTGCCAGCAGTTTAGGGCATAATGAAAAACTGTTTTTT.

The count of this clone is one. The J gene is TRBJ1-4, the V gene TRBV9, with 7 nucleotides matching TRBD1. This CDR3 is built from 16 residues. The germline gives CDR1 SGDLS, CDR2 YYNGEE. The trim removed 0 bases at V and 6 bases at J, leaving 8 bases unmatched. The CDR3 is CASSVGTGTVDEKLFF. In DNA form, the CDR3 reads TGTGCCAGCAGCGTAGGGACAGGCACAGTGGATGAAAAACTGTTTTTT.

This chain joins TRBV4-2 and TRBJ2-2; D is ambiguous. Looked up from germline, CDR1 is LGHNA and CDR2 is YNFKEQ. The CDR3 loop spans 15 amino acids. The ends were cut back, 0 bases at V and 1 base at J, with 6 bases in the middle. The CDR3 is CASSQELGNTGELFF. In DNA form, the CDR3 reads TGTGCCAGCAGCCAAGAGTTGGGGAACACCGGGGAGCTGTTTTTT.

The chain combines TRBV15 with TRBJ2-7; no clear D gene. Trimming removed 0 bases at V and 5 bases at J, with 11 bases between. The length of the CDR3 is 14 residues. The germline gives CDR1 LNHNV, CDR2 YYDKDF (reference sequence). CDR3 in amino acids: CATSRDDQLDEQYF. CDR3 DNA: TGTGCCACCAGCAGAGATGATCAATTGGACGAGCAGTACTTC. The whole variable domain, filled in from reference TRBV15 and TRBJ2-7, reads DAMVIQNPRYQVTQFGKPVTLSCSQTLNHNVMYWYQQKSSQAPKLLFHYYDKDFNNEADTPDNFQSRRPNTSFCFLDIRSPGLGDTAMYLCATSRDDQLDEQYFGPGTRLTVT.

The genes are TRBV11-2 and TRBJ2-3, with TRBD2 matching over 8 bases. The CDR3 runs to 16 residues. Germline V CDR1 and CDR2: SGHAT, FQNNGV. Losses at the gene ends were 5 bases for V and 3 bases for J; bases not matched to a gene: 10. The DNA of the CDR3 is TGTGCCAGCAGCCTTGCCGGACTAGCTGAAACAGATACGCAGTATTTT. Translation gives CASSLAGLAETDTQYF.

V and J are TRBV27 and TRBJ1-2, with 7 bases that match TRBD1. Germline assignment: CDR1 MNHEY and CDR2 SMNVEV (reference sequence). The CDR3 sequence is 14 residues long. Unmatched junction bases numbered 7, after V lost 5 bases and J lost 4 bases. DNA of the CDR3: TGTGCCAGCAGTCCCTGGGGACAGAGCTATGGCTACACCTTC. Translated, it gives CASSPWGQSYGYTF.

This chain uses TRBV5-4 with TRBJ2-7, with D possibly TRBD1 on 6 matching bases. V was clipped by 3 bases and J by 5 bases, with 15 bases between them. Germline CDR1 is SGHNT and CDR2 is YYREEE (reference sequence). The CDR3 sequence is 14 residues long. The CDR3 DNA reads TGTGCCAGCAGCTCGGACAGCCTTTCCGACGAGCAGTACTTC. It codes for CASSSDSLSDEQYF.

J is TRBJ2-7 and V is TRBV4-1; perhaps TRBD1 as D (6 bases). The CDR3 is 12 amino acids. Germline V gene data show CDR1 as MGHRA and CDR2 as YSYEKL. V lost 4 bases and J lost 4, with 8 bases in between. Here the CDR3 DNA reads TGCGCCAGCAGCCTCGACAGGTACGAGCAGTACTTC. It codes for CASSLDRYEQYF.

V gene TRBV9 combines with J gene TRBJ2-7; perhaps D is TRBD1 or TRBD2 (5 bases each). This CDR3 has 16 residues. In germline, CDR1 is SGDLS, CDR2 YYNGEE. Trimming shortened V by 0 bases and J by 4 bases, and 17 bases separated the two germline ends. In nucleotides, the CDR3 is TGTGCCAGCAGCGTAGCTACGGGGCAGGCGATTTACGAGCAGTACTTC. As protein: CASSVATGQAIYEQYF. The whole variable domain, remainder taken from reference TRBV9 and TRBJ2-7, is DSGVTQTPKHLITATGQRVTLRCSPRSGDLSVYWYQQSLDQGLQFLIQYYNGEERAKGNILERFSAQQFPDLHSELNLSSLELGDSALYFCASSVATGQAIYEQYFGPGTRLTVT.

The gene calls are TRBV19 and TRBJ2-2; 9 nucleotides align to TRBD2. Per germline, CDR1 LNHDA and CDR2 SQIVND (reference sequence). The CDR3 spans 15 residues. Unmatched junction bases numbered 11, after V lost 10 bases and J lost 5 bases. The CDR3 nucleotides read TGTGCCACCACTACGGGGCTAGCGGGAACCGGGGAGCTGTTTTTT. This sequence encodes CATTTGLAGTGELFF.